This T cell receptor beta chain was retrieved from a study of T cell responses to AZD1222 COVID-19 vaccine. In the case of this clone: Its antigen is still unknown.

V shed 5 bases and J shed 6 bases, with 13 bases lying between them. Looked up from germline, CDR1 is LGHDT and CDR2 is YNNKEL (reference sequence). The CDR3 extends over 13 amino acids. Study-level findings and limits: Spike-specific TCR depth and breadth grew after two AZD1222 doses. Regions left unmutated in variants are reportedly the target of nearly half of spike-specific TCRs.

Clones were sequenced by immunoSEQ multiplex PCR, and TCRdb holds only the in-frame ones, with some missing. The table shows around 120,000 clones, with about nine tenths occurring only once. The receptor was isolated from an adult in good health. This material consisted of peripheral blood, taken on day 0 of AZD1222 vaccination. The genes are TRBV3-1 (or the pseudogene TRBV3-2) and TRBJ1-1; a possible D gene is TRBD1 (5 bases). CDR3 nucleotide sequence: TGTGCCAGCAGCTATTACCGGGGGGCTGAAGCTTTCTTT. It is translated as CASSYYRGAEAFF.